A selection of T cell receptor beta chains follows, all from one sample in a study of CD8 T cells in Susac syndrome. Each CDR3 protein is one row after TCRdb ran MiXCR on the immunoSEQ multiplex PCR reads. The sample has 85,000 to 90,000 distinct CDR3 sequences, 80% to 95% seen once; the top ten hold roughly 0.32%. The sample comprised CD8+ T cells from PBMCs. The receptors originated from a human donor in good health. Both conserved end residues are part of each CDR3. A row's size may be missing; if present it is once, few, many or a size class.

CDR3 | V | length | size
CASSPLWGVGEQFF | TRBV7-6 | 14 | -
CSVPDRGSYNEQFF | TRBV29-1 | 14 | -
CASSVRGSGTGELFF | TRBV9 | 15 | -
CASSLDTYYYNEQFF | TRBV5-6 | 15 | -
CASSQRGWVDYGYTF | TRBV4-1 | 15 | -
CASTGGSEAFF | TRBV3-1 | 11 | -
CASSSGAPGELFF | TRBV7-3 | 13 | -
CASSSGSGYTF | TRBV13 | 11 | -
CASSFWGRLDNINEQFF | TRBV7-2 | 17 | -
CASSPSQGSNQPQHF | TRBV6-2/TRBV6-3 | 15 | few
CSVEDQGYGTEAFF | TRBV29-1 | 14 | -
CASSYSSLVAGASYEQYF | TRBV6-2/TRBV6-3 | 18 | once
CAGSRTGGDTGELFF | TRBV6-5 | 15 | -
CASSESTGELFF | TRBV10-2 | 12 | -
CASSQERLGASTDTQYF | TRBV4-1 | 17 | -
CASESTGRINEQFF | TRBV12-3/TRBV12-4 | 14 | -
CASSSGLTALNEQFF | TRBV7-7 | 15 | -
CASSQDTSGIYEQYF | TRBV3-1 | 15 | -
CASSSGPYNEQFF | TRBV12-3/TRBV12-4 | 13 | -
CASSLKGISLYNEQFF | TRBV13 | 16 | -
CAITSSGGGSYNEQFF | TRBV10-3 | 16 | -
CASSRLMGNTEAFF | TRBV3-1 | 14 | -
CASSIGAVSGYTF | TRBV19 | 13 | -
CSATGRETQYF | TRBV29-1 | 11 | -
CARLRDSHQPQHF | TRBV7-9 | 13 | -
CASSETGGAYGYTF | TRBV19 | 14 | -
CASSKLAANEQFF | TRBV5-6 | 13 | -
CASSPGDLDYEQYF | TRBV4-1 | 14 | -
CSARRDREENEKLFF | TRBV20-1 | 15 | -
CASSFLPRGDEQYF | TRBV7-8 | 14 | -
CASSQGGDSEKLFF | TRBV3-1 | 14 | -
CASSLDRGPNYGYTF | TRBV7-6 | 15 | -
CSSYGGITEAFF | TRBV29-1 | 12 | -
CASSIYAGANQPQHF | TRBV19 | 15 | -
CASSQDAGDTQYF | TRBV3-1 | 13 | -
CASSQEGGLVLSSYNEQFF | TRBV3-1 | 19 | -
CASSLEVPRQNEQYF | TRBV5-1 | 15 | -
CSALLGGRETQYF | TRBV20-1 | 13 | -
CASSPRTRTSGGAYEQFF | TRBV7-9 | 18 | -
CASSQPQGRAEAFF | TRBV4-1 | 14 | -
CASSLGRPGTEAFF | TRBV5-6 | 14 | -
CASSQLPGQNTGELFF | TRBV4-1 | 16 | once
CSAGGGGRNTIYF | TRBV29-1 | 13 | -
CASRPRGGGSSTDTQYF | TRBV4-1 | 17 | -
CASSRNGNSNQPQHF | TRBV3-1 | 15 | -
CASSPLQGPETQYF | TRBV7-9 | 14 | -
CASSVAYAGGYEQYF | TRBV9 | 15 | -
CASSVATGEQYF | TRBV9 | 12 | -
CASSPWTGGFTAYEQYF | TRBV7-9 | 17 | -
CSVNRVTGELFF | TRBV29-1 | 12 | -
CASSSVGGEGEQYF | TRBV7-3 | 14 | -
CASREMDLTRTEAFF | TRBV7-9 | 15 | once
CASSATSGVWYEQYF | TRBV9 | 15 | -
CASSQFPGGTEAFF | TRBV4-1 | 14 | -
CASSRRPETQYF | TRBV7-9 | 12 | -